This T cell receptor beta chain was found in a study of T cell repertoires in cytomegalovirus infection. Background on the study: Selection of CMV epitopes for the study included recently identified HLA-C-restricted and well-studied HLA-B-restricted ones. Overall study results and limits: It was HLA-C-restricted CMV-specific TCR beta clonotypes that dominated the response ex vivo.

TCRdb reanalysed the reads using MiXCR and keeps one entry per CDR3 protein. The data hold 450,000 to 650,000 distinct CDR3 sequences, with around two fifths observed a single time. CDR3 length equals 15 residues. V lost 6 bases and J lost 4; bases outside the gene matches: 9. CDR1 is MNHEY, CDR2 SMNVEV, per germline (reference sequence). Concerning this clonotype: The antigen is undetermined.

This chain links TRBV27 with TRBJ1-5; 7 nucleotides line up with TRBD1. The sample here was cultured PBMCs, taken from culture after CMV antigen stimulation. The TCR originated in a human donor in good health (CMV status not recorded). Some clones in this sample may be carry-over from other donors' samples. The CDR3 DNA is TGTGCCAGCAGACCGGGGACAGTCGATAATCAGCCCCAGCATTTT. It yields the protein CASRPGTVDNQPQHF.